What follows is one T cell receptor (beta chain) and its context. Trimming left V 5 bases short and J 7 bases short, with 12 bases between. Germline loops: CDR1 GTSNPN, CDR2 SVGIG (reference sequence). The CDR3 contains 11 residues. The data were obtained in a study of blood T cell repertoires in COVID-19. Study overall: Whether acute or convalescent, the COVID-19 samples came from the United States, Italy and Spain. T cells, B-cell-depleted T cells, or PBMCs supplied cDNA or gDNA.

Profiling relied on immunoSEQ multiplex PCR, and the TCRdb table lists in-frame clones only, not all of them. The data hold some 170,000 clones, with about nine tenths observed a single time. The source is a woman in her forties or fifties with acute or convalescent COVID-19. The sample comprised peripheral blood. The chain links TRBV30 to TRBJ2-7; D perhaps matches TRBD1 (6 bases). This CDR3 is CAWQFGTEQYF. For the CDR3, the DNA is TGTGCCTGGCAATTTGGGACAGAGCAGTACTTC.